The clone carrying this T cell receptor beta chain was counted many times. What it binds is not known. This specimen comes from a study of response to subunit inactivated influenza vaccine. Regarding the study as a whole: Every seasonal influenza vaccination brings in few new T cells, the authors suggested.

Trimming removed 3 bases from V and 2 bases from J, with 12 bases in between. Germline CDR1 ENHRY, CDR2 SYGVKD. The CDR3 contains 15 residues. TCRdb ran MiXCR on the RT-PCR reads and lists one entry per CDR3 protein. The data contain 150,000 to 200,000 distinct CDR3 sequences, approximately 12% of them seen just once; the ten biggest clones take up roughly 33%. The origin of this receptor is a man in his fifties or sixties who received an inactivated influenza vaccine. The chain employs TRBV10-3 and TRBJ2-3; perhaps TRBD2 as D (5 bases). The source was CD8+ T cells sorted from PBMCs, collected around 25 months after vaccination. CDR3 in DNA: TGTGCCATCAGTGAATTAAGTGGACTCACAGATACGCAGTATTTT. This gives the protein CAISELSGLTDTQYF.